The clone carrying this T cell receptor beta chain has a handful of counts. Its antigen is unknown. Amplifying from RNA transcripts, the study obtained TCR beta CDR3 regions. After a first-round RT-PCR with HTBI primers, a second-round multiplex PCR was run. Via MiXCR, TCRdb re-called the multiplex PCR reads, giving one row per CDR3 protein. Found here are 400,000 to 450,000 distinct CDR3 sequences, 20% to 25% of them singletons; the top ten hold 2.5% to 3.5%. CDR3 length equals 15 residues. V lost 0 bases to trimming and J lost 8 bases, with 14 bases between them. CDR1 and CDR2 (germline): SGDLS, YYNGEE. The record originates from a study of Graves' ophthalmopathy and Graves' hyperthyroidism. Whole-study results and caveats: Discrimination between ophthalmopathy and stable hyperthyroidism by a 13-signature model showed about 85% sensitivity and 75% to 84% specificity. Most thyroid clonotypes expanded beyond 0.001 frequency were also found in blood.

The term stable hyperthyroidism indicated an absence of ophthalmopathy within 18 months of follow-up. V usage is TRBV9 and J usage is TRBJ1-4; tentative D call: TRBD1 (6 bases). The source of this sequence is a woman aged 18-30 years with stable Graves' hyperthyroidism. What was sequenced was peripheral blood. The CDR3 region has the DNA TGTGCCAGCAGCGTAGGTGGGGGGGCGCGCGAAAAACTGTTTTTT. Translation gives CASSVGGGAREKLFF.